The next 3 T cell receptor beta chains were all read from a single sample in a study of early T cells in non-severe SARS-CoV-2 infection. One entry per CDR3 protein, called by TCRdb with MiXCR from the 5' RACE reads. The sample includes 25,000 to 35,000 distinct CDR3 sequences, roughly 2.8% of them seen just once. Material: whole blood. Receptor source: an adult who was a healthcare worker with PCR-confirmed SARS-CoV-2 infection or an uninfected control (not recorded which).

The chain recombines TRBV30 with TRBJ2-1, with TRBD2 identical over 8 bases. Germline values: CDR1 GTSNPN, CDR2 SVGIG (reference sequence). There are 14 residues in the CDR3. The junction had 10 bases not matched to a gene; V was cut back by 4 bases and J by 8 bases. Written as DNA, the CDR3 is TGTGCCTGGAACGGGGGGGGCGTACTCCATGAGCAGTTCTTC. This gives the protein CAWNGGGVLHEQFF. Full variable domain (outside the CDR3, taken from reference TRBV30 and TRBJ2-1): SQTIHQWPATLVQPVGSPLSLECTVEGTSNPNLYWYRQAAGRGLQLLFYSVGIGQISSEVPQNLSASRPQDRQFILSSKKLLLSDSGFYLCAWNGGGVLHEQFFGPGTRLTVL.

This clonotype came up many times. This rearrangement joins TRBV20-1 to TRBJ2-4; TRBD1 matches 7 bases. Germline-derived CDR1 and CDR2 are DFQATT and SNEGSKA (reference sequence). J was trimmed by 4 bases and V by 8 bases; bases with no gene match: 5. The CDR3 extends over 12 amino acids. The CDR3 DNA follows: TGCAGTCTACAGGGGAAAAAAAACATTCAGTACTTC. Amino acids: CSLQGKKNIQYF.

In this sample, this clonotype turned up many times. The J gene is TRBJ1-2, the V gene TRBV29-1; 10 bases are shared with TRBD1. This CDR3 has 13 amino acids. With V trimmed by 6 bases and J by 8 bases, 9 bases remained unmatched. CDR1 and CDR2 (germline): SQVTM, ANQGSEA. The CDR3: CSVNAGTGEGYTF. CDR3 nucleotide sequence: TGCAGCGTAAACGCCGGGACAGGGGAGGGCTACACCTTC.